One and the same sample provided the 14 T cell receptor beta chains below, sequenced in a study of tissue T cells after allogeneic stem cell transplantation. Profiling relied on immunoSEQ multiplex PCR, and the TCRdb table lists in-frame clones only, not all of them. Of 6,300 or so clones listed, about 74% are singletons. The sequenced sample was tissue from the rectum, obtained at autopsy. These receptors originate from a woman aged 18 to 50 with breast cancer.

The chain is built from TRBV18 and TRBJ1-2, with 10 bases that match TRBD1. The CDR3 covers 15 residues. CDR1 and CDR2 from the germline V gene are KGHSH and LQKENI. Unmatched junction bases numbered 11, after V lost 6 bases and J lost 7 bases. The CDR3 DNA reads as TGTGCCAGCTCCCGACAGACAGGGGGCGCAACTGGCTACACCTTC. It yields the protein CASSRQTGGATGYTF.

Here the CDR3 reads CASSWTGAGTEAFF. The DNA of the CDR3 is TGTGCCAGCAGTTGGACAGGGGCGGGTACTGAAGCTTTCTTT. The chain has TRBV6-2 or TRBV6-3 and TRBJ1-1, with 9 bases aligning to TRBD1. Germline lookup yields CDR1 MNHEY and CDR2 SVGEGT. The ends lost 4 bases at V and 5 bases at J; junction bases unmatched: 5. There are 14 residues in the CDR3.

Comment on this clone: The same CDR3 arises from other DNA sequences in this sample as well. The chain uses TRBV7-2 and TRBJ2-5; D gene uncertain. With 1 base removed from V and 5 bases from J, the gap between germline ends came to 8 bases. Germline V CDR1 and CDR2: SGHTA, FQGNSA. CDR3 length: 13 amino acids. The CDR3 is CASSLVGSETQYF. In DNA form, the CDR3 reads TGTGCCAGCAGCTTAGTAGGGTCGGAGACCCAGTACTTC.

The chain joins TRBV28 to TRBJ2-1; 13 bases map to TRBD2. This CDR3 is built from 20 residues. V shed 5 bases, J shed 1 base, and the junction held 14 bases outside the gene matches. The germline gives CDR1 MDHEN, CDR2 SYDVKM. CDR3: CASSGTGLAGVQGSYNEQFF. CDR3 DNA sequence: TGTGCCAGCAGTGGAACTGGACTAGCGGGAGTTCAAGGGTCCTACAATGAGCAGTTCTTC.

The table lists this clone with a count of one. This rearrangement joins TRBV6-2 or TRBV6-3 to TRBJ1-1; D is ambiguous. There are 13 residues in the CDR3. Germline CDR1 and CDR2: MNHEY and SVGEGT. Between the trimmed V and J ends, which lost 6 bases and 4 bases, there was a span of 12 bases. The CDR3 loop reads CASSEGWTTEAFF. The CDR3, as DNA: TGTGCCAGCAGCGAGGGATGGACCACTGAAGCTTTCTTT.

The chain links TRBV7-2 to TRBJ2-7; no clear D. The CDR3 has 11 residues. With 5 bases removed from V and 3 bases from J, the gap between germline ends came to 5 bases. Germline CDR1 is SGHTA and CDR2 is FQGNSA. CDR3 region: CASSLYYEQYF. The CDR3 coding sequence is TGTGCCAGCAGCCTGTACTACGAGCAGTACTTC.

The V call is TRBV7-2, the J call TRBJ1-6, with 10 bases that match TRBD1. The junction had 7 bases not matched to a gene; V was cut back by 7 bases and J by 10 bases. Looked up from germline, CDR1 is SGHTA and CDR2 is FQGNSA. The CDR3 runs 14 residues. This CDR3 reads CASTGTGVYSPLHF. The CDR3 coding sequence is TGTGCCAGCACGGGGACAGGGGTCTACTCACCCCTCCACTTT.

V is TRBV4-3 and J is TRBJ2-1; D ambiguous. Trimming shortened V by 0 bases and J by 0 bases, and 12 bases separated the two germline ends. Germline values: CDR1 LGHNA, CDR2 YSLEER. This CDR3 spans 17 amino acids. The CDR3 nucleotides read TGCGCCAGCAGCCAAGATTTTGCGCGGACCTCCTACAATGAGCAGTTCTTC. Encoded protein: CASSQDFARTSYNEQFF.

This clone was detected only a few times. This sequence joins TRBV25-1 and TRBJ1-5, with D possibly matching TRBD1 (5 bases). V lost 4 bases, J lost 4 bases, and 8 bases lay in between. CDR1 and CDR2 (germline): MGHDK, SYGVNS. The CDR3 has 13 residues. The CDR3 loop is CASSGGKNQPQHF. CDR3 sequence (DNA): TGTGCCAGCAGTGGGGGGAAAAATCAGCCCCAGCATTTT.

The rearrangement uses TRBV11-2 and TRBJ1-2, with a tentative D call TRBD1 (6 bases). CDR1 SGHAT and CDR2 FQNNGV come from the germline V gene. The V end lost 2 bases, the J end lost 3 bases, and 10 bases lay between the germline ends. CDR3 length: 14 amino acids. CDR3 protein: CASSLTGKDYGYTF. The CDR3 bases are TGTGCCAGCAGCTTAACAGGGAAGGACTATGGCTACACCTTC.

The chain uses TRBV19 and TRBJ1-2; D call uncertain. Germline CDR1 LNHDA, CDR2 SQIVND (reference sequence). With 6 bases removed from V and 7 bases from J, the gap between germline ends came to 15 bases. The CDR3 length is 13 residues. CDR3 residues: CASRSDLPVGYTF. CDR3 sequence (DNA): TGTGCCAGTAGGTCCGACCTCCCTGTTGGCTACACCTTC.

CDR3 nucleotides: TGTGCCAGCAGCTTGGACCCGCTACTCTCTGGGGCCAACGTCCTGACTTTC. It is translated as CASSLDPLLSGANVLTF. This chain links TRBV5-5 with TRBJ2-6; no clear D. The germline CDR1 and CDR2 sequences are SGHKS and YYEKEE (reference sequence). The CDR3 is 17 amino acids. V lost 0 bases and J lost 0, with 10 bases in between.

This clone was counted a few times. V and J are TRBV4-3 and TRBJ2-5; 10 bases align to TRBD2. The CDR3 runs 16 residues. The trim removed 6 bases at V and 4 bases at J, leaving 11 bases unmatched. Germline CDR1 is LGHNA and CDR2 is YSLEER. CDR3 in DNA: TGCGCCAGCAGTAAAGGGCTAGCGGGAGACTTAGAGACCCAGTACTTC. It encodes CASSKGLAGDLETQYF.

V usage is TRBV28 and J usage is TRBJ2-1; weak D call: TRBD2 (6 bases). The CDR3 length is 16 residues. V shed 6 bases and J shed 0 bases, with 15 bases lying between them. Germline V gene sequence: CDR1 MDHEN, CDR2 SYDVKM. CDR3 loop: CASSPLAASSYNEQFF. The CDR3 DNA reads as TGTGCCAGCAGCCCACTAGCTGCGAGCTCCTACAATGAGCAGTTCTTC.